These 9 T cell receptor beta chains share one sample of origin, sequenced in a study of technical replicates of blood from a few donors. TCRdb's table, derived via immunoSEQ multiplex PCR, lists solely in-frame clones and lacks some. Of about 80,000 clones detected, around 90% appear once; the ten largest clones hold 0.39%. Sequenced material: T cells isolated from PBMCs. The receptors were gathered from a human donor in good health.

The gene calls are TRBV14 and TRBJ2-7; TRBD2 aligns across 9 bases. Germline trimming cut 1 base from V and 4 bases from J; bases unmatched to any gene: 26. This CDR3 contains 22 residues. Germline V lookup: CDR1 SGHDN, CDR2 FVKESK. The CDR3 DNA reads TGTGCCAGCAGCCAAGCCGAGGGGTCAAGGGGGCTAATTAGCGGGAGAAGGTACGAGCAGTACTTC. Translation gives CASSQAEGSRGLISGRRYEQYF.

A few counts support this clone. The chain recombines TRBV4-1 with TRBJ2-7, with 8 positions matching TRBD1. CDR3 size: 14 residues. Germline-derived CDR1 and CDR2 are MGHRA and YSYEKL. V trimming: 2 bases; J trimming: 7 bases; junction bases outside the gene matches: 7. CDR3 nucleotides: TGCGCCAGCAGCCAACCAAGGACAGGGAGGGAGCAGTACTTC. This sequence encodes CASSQPRTGREQYF.

CDR3 nucleotides: TGTGCCAGCAGGAAAGGGGGCGACTATGGCTACACCTTC. The encoded protein is CASRKGGDYGYTF. The chain uses TRBV27 and TRBJ1-2, with 7 bases identical to TRBD1. CDR1 and CDR2 from the germline V gene are MNHEY and SMNVEV (reference sequence). The V segment lost 6 bases and the J segment 3 bases; nucleotides outside the gene matches: 4. The length of the CDR3 is 13 residues.

The CDR3 reads CASSGWERFNEQFF. DNA for the CDR3: TGCGCCAGCAGTGGGTGGGAGAGGTTCAATGAGCAGTTCTTC. The chain employs TRBV10-2 and TRBJ2-1; D might be TRBD2 (5 bases). CDR3 length equals 14 residues. The germline V and J ends were trimmed by 4 bases and 6 bases, with 13 bases remaining between them. CDR1 and CDR2 from the germline V gene are WSHSY and SAAADI.

In DNA form, the CDR3 reads TGTGCCACCTCGGGAGGGCATCAGCCCCAGCATTTT. This encodes CATSGGHQPQHF. This chain links TRBV10-3 with TRBJ1-5; D gene unclear. Germline loops: CDR1 ENHRY, CDR2 SYGVKD. The CDR3 is made up of 12 amino acids. Trimming removed 10 bases at V and 5 bases at J, with 12 bases between.

The rearrangement uses TRBV9 and TRBJ2-5, with a tentative D call TRBD1 (5 bases). The V and J ends lost 0 bases and 4 bases respectively, with 7 bases between them. The CDR3 consists of 13 residues. CDR1 SGDLS and CDR2 YYNGEE come from the germline V gene. The CDR3: CASSVEGLETQYF. CDR3 DNA: TGTGCCAGCAGCGTAGAGGGGCTAGAGACCCAGTACTTC.

Regarding this clone: Its ends do not fully match the called genes, so a read error is possible. This rearrangement joins TRBV7-7 to TRBJ2-1; D might be TRBD2 (5 bases). CDR1 and CDR2 (germline): SSHAT, FNYEAQ (reference sequence). This CDR3 spans 16 amino acids. As DNA, the CDR3 is TGTGCTAGCAGCTTAGCGCGGGTCCCTCCCTACAATGAGCAGTTCTTC. It codes for CASSLARVPPYNEQFF.

V gene TRBV4-1 combines with J gene TRBJ1-4; TRBD1 matches at 7 bases. Germline CDR1 MGHRA, CDR2 YSYEKL. This CDR3 has 16 amino acids. Trimming cost V 3 bases and J 5 bases; bases outside gene matches: 9. This CDR3 is CASSQFPGQLNEKLFF. As DNA, the CDR3 is TGCGCCAGCAGCCAGTTTCCGGGACAGCTAAATGAAAAACTGTTTTTT.

The chain is built from TRBV7-9 and TRBJ2-3; D remains ambiguous. CDR3 length equals 12 residues. V lost 10 bases to trimming and J lost 2 bases, with 10 bases between them. CDR1 is SEHNR and CDR2 is FQNEAQ in the germline V gene (reference sequence). The CDR3 is CATQRYTDTQYF. The CDR3 region has the DNA TGTGCCACCCAGCGCTACACAGATACGCAGTATTTT.